Shown below are 18 T cell receptor beta chains from a single sample sequenced in a study of blood T cell repertoires in COVID-19 (dated by TCRdb to the early 2020s). Library preparation employed the immunoSEQ multiplex PCR assay. The source is immuneACCESS, and TCRdb retained only in-frame sequences with V and J called. Part of the clones is not carried over; for the studies checked, unresolved V genes explain less than half of this, and the remainder is unexplained. The sample contains 150,000 to 200,000 clones, about 88% of them found a single time. Approximately 19% of the sample is held by the ten biggest clonotypes. The material sequenced was peripheral blood. The receptors were gathered from an elderly woman with acute or convalescent COVID-19.

This chain joins TRBV7-9 and TRBJ2-2, with D hard to call. Trimming took 0 bases from V and 1 from J, leaving 6 bases between them. This CDR3 has 15 amino acids. Germline CDR1 and CDR2: SEHNR and FQNEAQ (reference sequence). DNA for the CDR3: TGTGCCAGCAGCTTAGCTCTAGGGAACACCGGGGAGCTGTTTTTT. It specifies CASSLALGNTGELFF.

This chain links TRBV2 with TRBJ2-5, with 7 bases identical to TRBD2. V dropped 3 bases and J dropped 5; count of bases not matched to a gene: 18. This CDR3 spans 18 amino acids. The germline CDR1 and CDR2 sequences are SNHLY and FYNNEI. CDR3 sequence (DNA): TGTGCCAGCAGTGACGACCCTATCTCCGCGGGAGTGGGTGAGACCCAGTACTTC. Translated, it gives CASSDDPISAGVGETQYF.

The chain combines TRBV3-1 (or the pseudogene TRBV3-2) with TRBJ2-7, with TRBD1 as a possible D gene (6 bases). Trimming shortened V by 3 bases and J by 0 bases, and 6 bases separated the two germline ends. Germline V lookup: CDR1 LGHDT, CDR2 YNNKEL (reference sequence). The CDR3 totals 13 residues. CDR3 region: CASSQDSSYEQYF. In DNA, the CDR3 is TGTGCCAGCAGCCAGGACAGCTCCTACGAGCAGTACTTC.

This rearrangement joins TRBV11-2 to TRBJ2-7, with TRBD1 matching over 7 bases. The junction had 9 bases not matched to a gene; V was cut back by 5 bases and J by 2 bases. CDR3 length: 15 amino acids. CDR1 and CDR2 from the germline V gene are SGHAT and FQNNGV. This CDR3 reads CASSLRQGYPYEQYF. In DNA form, the CDR3 reads TGTGCCAGCAGCCTAAGACAGGGCTATCCCTACGAGCAGTACTTC.

Only one count was recorded for this clone. This chain joins TRBV19 and TRBJ1-4, with no clear D. CDR1 is LNHDA, CDR2 SQIVND, per germline (reference sequence). This CDR3 is built from 11 residues. V was pared by 11 bases and J by 8 bases, with 12 bases between. CDR3 protein: CAALGVEKLFF. The CDR3 DNA follows: TGTGCCGCGCTCGGGGTGGAAAAACTGTTTTTT.

This clone was counted between two and nine times. V usage is TRBV10-3 and J usage is TRBJ1-1; 10 bases fit TRBD1. The V gene's germline CDR1 is ENHRY and CDR2 SYGVKD. The CDR3 runs to 15 residues. V was pared by 4 bases and J by 1 base, with 3 bases of the junction left unmatched. This CDR3 reads CAISVRTGGNTEAFF. The CDR3 nucleotides read TGTGCCATCAGTGTAAGGACAGGGGGGAACACTGAAGCTTTCTTT.

V and J are TRBV11-2 and TRBJ2-3; 8 positions agree with TRBD2. CDR3 length equals 15 residues. CDR1 is SGHAT and CDR2 is FQNNGV in the germline V gene. The trim removed 5 bases at V and 5 bases at J, leaving 9 bases unmatched. CDR3 bases: TGTGCCAGCAGCGGAGGGCGGGGGGCTGGAGATACGCAGTATTTT. Amino acids: CASSGGRGAGDTQYF.

The V and J genes are TRBV7-9 and TRBJ1-2, with TRBD1 identical over 7 bases. The CDR3 spans 13 residues. CDR1 is SEHNR, CDR2 FQNEAQ, per germline (reference sequence). V was clipped by 5 bases and J by 4 bases; unmatched bases: 4. The DNA of the CDR3 is TGTGCCAGCAGCCGGGACAGCCTCTATGGCTACACCTTC. Its protein product is CASSRDSLYGYTF. The whole variable domain, remainder taken from reference TRBV7-9 and TRBJ1-2, is DTGVSQNPRHKITKRGQNVTFRCDPISEHNRLYWYRQTLGQGPEFLTYFQNEAQLEKSRLLSDRFSAERPKGSFSTLEIQRTEQGDSAMYLCASSRDSLYGYTFGSGTRLTVV.

This clone was counted between two and nine times. The CDR3 reads CASSDPGLTYGYTF. The CDR3 region has the DNA TGTGCCAGCAGCGACCCGGGATTAACTTATGGCTACACCTTC. The V call is TRBV7-9, the J call TRBJ1-2; D uncertain. With 5 bases removed from V and 5 bases from J, the gap between germline ends came to 15 bases. CDR1 and CDR2 from the germline V gene are SEHNR and FQNEAQ (reference sequence). There are 14 residues in the CDR3.

The CDR3 protein is CASSSRDRDTEAFF. CDR3 in DNA: TGTGCCAGCAGCTCTAGGGACAGGGACACTGAAGCTTTCTTT. The chain combines TRBV7-9 with TRBJ1-1, with 9 bases fitting TRBD1. Trimming at V came to 4 bases and at J to 3 bases, leaving 3 bases not matched to a gene. CDR1 is SEHNR and CDR2 is FQNEAQ in the germline V gene (reference sequence). The CDR3 spans 14 residues.

This clone has just a few counts. The V gene is TRBV7-2, the J gene TRBJ1-5; maybe TRBD1 (6 bases). Germline V lookup: CDR1 SGHTA, CDR2 FQGNSA. This CDR3 is 15 amino acids long. V lost 6 bases and J 4 bases, leaving 16 bases between the germline ends. As DNA, the CDR3 is TGTGCCAGCAGTATCGGGGGGCTTAGTAATCAGCCCCAGCATTTT. Its protein is CASSIGGLSNQPQHF.

In this sample, this clone turned up a few times. V usage is TRBV6-2 or TRBV6-3 and J usage is TRBJ1-1; D may be TRBD1 (6 bases). V gave up 6 bases and J gave up 4 bases, with 9 bases separating them. The CDR3 is 12 residues long. Germline V gene lookup returns CDR1 MNHEY and CDR2 SVGEGT. The CDR3 DNA sequence: TGTGCCAGCAGCACAGGGACCACTGAAGCTTTCTTT. Residues: CASSTGTTEAFF.

This clone occurred a few times. V is TRBV5-1 and J is TRBJ1-1; D might be TRBD1 (5 bases). The CDR3 is made up of 14 amino acids. Looked up from germline, CDR1 is SGHRS and CDR2 is YFSETQ. The V and J ends lost 3 bases and 1 base respectively, with 10 bases between them. The CDR3 spells CASSSADRNTEAFF. Written as DNA, the CDR3 is TGCGCCAGCAGCTCCGCTGACAGGAACACTGAAGCTTTCTTT.

This chain uses TRBV5-4 with TRBJ2-1; 11 bases match TRBD2. V was clipped by 4 bases and J by 7 bases; unmatched bases: 10. The CDR3 contains 16 residues. Germline V CDR1 and CDR2: SGHNT, YYREEE (reference sequence). The CDR3 region has the DNA TGTGCCAGCAGCCCGGGGGGGACTAGCGGAGGGAATGAGCAGTTCTTC. It encodes CASSPGGTSGGNEQFF.

The J gene is TRBJ1-1, the V gene TRBV6-5; a possible D gene is TRBD1 (6 bases). Trimming stripped 2 bases from V and 11 bases from J, with 24 bases between. Germline CDR1 MNHEY, CDR2 SVGAGI. The CDR3 is made up of 16 amino acids. The DNA for the CDR3 is TGTGCCAGCAGTTACGATGACCCCAGGCAGGGGCTTCAGGCTTTCTTT. Protein sequence: CASSYDDPRQGLQAFF.

CDR3 region: CASSPRVGTGSVEQYF. The CDR3 nucleotides are TGTGCCAGCTCACCCCGTGTGGGGACAGGGAGTGTGGAGCAGTACTTC. This sequence joins TRBV18 and TRBJ2-7; 9 positions match TRBD1. J lost 7 bases, V lost 3 bases, and 13 bases had no gene match. CDR3 size: 16 residues. Germline V gene lookup returns CDR1 KGHSH and CDR2 LQKENI.

J is TRBJ1-2 and V is TRBV3-1 (or the pseudogene TRBV3-2); D may be TRBD1 (6 bases). The CDR3 consists of 16 residues. CDR1 is LGHDT, CDR2 YNNKEL, per germline (reference sequence). The germline V and J ends were trimmed by 4 bases and 5 bases, with 20 bases remaining between them. CDR3 loop: CASSLSILQGTYGYTF. Here the CDR3 DNA reads TGTGCCAGCAGCCTATCCATCCTACAGGGAACTTATGGCTACACCTTC.

This sequence joins TRBV19 and TRBJ1-5, with D unclear. The CDR3 contains 14 residues. Germline CDR1 LNHDA, CDR2 SQIVND (reference sequence). V gave up 1 base and J gave up 3 bases, with 7 bases separating them. The CDR3 here is CASSIGPVNQPQHF. The CDR3 DNA follows: TGTGCCAGTAGTATAGGGCCAGTCAATCAGCCCCAGCATTTT.